The 20 T cell receptor beta chains listed next were all sequenced from one sample in a study of blood T cell repertoires in COVID-19. Assay used: immunoSEQ multiplex PCR; TCRdb lists only in-frame clones, some missing. Of more than 80,000 clones listed, around nine tenths were seen once; the top ten hold about 16%. The sample was peripheral blood. These receptors were obtained from a woman aged 60-75 years with COVID-19, enrolled during active disease.

The V and J genes are TRBV24-1 and TRBJ2-7; D may be TRBD1 (5 bases). V gave up 4 bases and J gave up 4 bases, with 19 bases separating them. Germline V gene sequence: CDR1 KGHDR, CDR2 SFDVKD. The CDR3 runs 16 residues. The CDR3 loop is CATSEWLRVVGYEQYF. DNA for the CDR3: TGTGCCACCAGTGAGTGGCTCAGGGTGGTAGGTTACGAGCAGTACTTC.

This clone has only a few counts. The chain recombines TRBV5-1 with TRBJ2-3; D remains ambiguous. V gave up 5 bases and J gave up 0 bases, with 13 bases separating them. CDR1 SGHRS and CDR2 YFSETQ come from the germline V gene. The CDR3 contains 15 residues. CDR3 nucleotides: TGCGCCAGCAGTTTCACCCTACCGAGCACAGATACGCAGTATTTT. Its protein is CASSFTLPSTDTQYF.

V gene TRBV4-3 combines with J gene TRBJ1-2, with 8 bases identical to TRBD1. After removal of 1 base from V and 4 bases from J, the junction contained 5 bases not matched to a gene. The CDR3 runs to 15 residues. Germline V lookup: CDR1 LGHNA, CDR2 YSLEER. CDR3 amino acids: CASSQGPDRAYGYTF. CDR3 in DNA: TGCGCCAGCAGCCAAGGCCCGGACAGGGCCTATGGCTACACCTTC.

J is TRBJ1-1 and V is TRBV19; D is perhaps TRBD1 (6 bases). Germline V gives CDR1 LNHDA, CDR2 SQIVND (reference sequence). V gave up 7 bases and J gave up 4 bases, with 13 bases separating them. The CDR3 runs 13 residues. The CDR3 DNA reads as TGTGCCAGTACCACAACAGGGTTCACTGAAGCTTTCTTT. Its translation is CASTTTGFTEAFF.

The rearrangement uses TRBV2 and TRBJ1-2, with 7 bases matching TRBD1. V shed 5 bases, J shed 7 bases, and the junction held 10 bases outside the gene matches. Germline-derived CDR1 and CDR2 are SNHLY and FYNNEI. This CDR3 has 14 residues. The CDR3 loop is CASSSTDRVGGYTF. CDR3 bases: TGTGCCAGCAGTTCAACCGACAGGGTAGGTGGCTACACCTTC.

V and J are TRBV15 and TRBJ2-5; 9 positions match TRBD2. Germline V gives CDR1 LNHNV, CDR2 YYDKDF (reference sequence). There are 16 residues in the CDR3. With 1 base clipped from V and 3 bases from J, the junction kept 6 bases outside the gene matches. CDR3 nucleotides: TGTGCCACCAGCAGAGTTCTAGCGGGGCGAGAAGAGACCCAGTACTTC. Its protein is CATSRVLAGREETQYF.

The chain couples TRBV7-8 to TRBJ1-6, with 10 bases lining up with TRBD1. The CDR3 extends over 19 amino acids. The germline gives CDR1 SGHVS, CDR2 FQNEAQ. After removal of 0 bases from V and 10 bases from J, the junction contained 15 bases not matched to a gene. The CDR3 bases are TGTGCCAGCAGCTTAGCGCTGGGACAGGGGACATTTATTGGGTCACCCCTCCACTTT. Translation: CASSLALGQGTFIGSPLHF.

V gene TRBV7-2 combines with J gene TRBJ2-2; possible D gene TRBD2, 5 bases. V lost 3 bases, J lost 4 bases, and 12 bases lay in between. CDR1 and CDR2 from the germline V gene are SGHTA and FQGNSA. The CDR3 spans 15 residues. Here the CDR3 DNA reads TGTGCCAGCAGCTTTCCCACCGCGGGCACCGGGGAGCTGTTTTTT. It translates to CASSFPTAGTGELFF.

The chain couples TRBV3-1 (or the pseudogene TRBV3-2) to TRBJ2-7; D might be TRBD2 (6 bases). The CDR3 covers 14 residues. Per germline, CDR1 LGHDT and CDR2 YNNKEL (reference sequence). V was trimmed by 1 base and J by 7 bases, leaving 14 bases between them. The CDR3 region has the DNA TGTGCCAGCAGCCAAGTCCCCCCTAGCGAAGAGCAGTACTTC. Protein: CASSQVPPSEEQYF.

The genes are TRBV4-3 and TRBJ2-7; TRBD1 might be the D (6 bases). Deletions cut 1 base from V and 1 base from J, with 8 bases between. This CDR3 spans 14 amino acids. Germline V CDR1 and CDR2: LGHNA, YSLEER. In nucleotides, the CDR3 is TGCGCCAGCAGCCAAGTTACAGGGTCCTACGAGCAGTACTTC. Residues: CASSQVTGSYEQYF.

The chain links TRBV7-3 to TRBJ1-1; the D gene is possibly TRBD1 (6 bases). The CDR3 covers 13 residues. V dropped 5 bases and J dropped 1 base, with 8 bases sitting between them. Germline V gives CDR1 SGHTA, CDR2 FQGTGA. The CDR3 is CASSQQGNTEAFF. The CDR3 DNA reads TGTGCCAGCAGCCAACAGGGGAACACTGAAGCTTTCTTT.

V gene TRBV27 combines with J gene TRBJ1-2; 9 bases line up with TRBD1. The CDR3 length is 16 residues. Looked up from germline, CDR1 is MNHEY and CDR2 is SMNVEV (reference sequence). V shed 6 bases and J 2 bases; nucleotides not matched to a gene: 10. The CDR3 protein is CASRRPQGAGNYGYTF. The CDR3 bases are TGTGCCAGCAGGCGACCACAGGGGGCGGGGAACTATGGCTACACCTTC.

V usage is TRBV21-1 and J usage is TRBJ2-7; TRBD2 is the table's D call and was not checked against the DNA. TRBV21-1 is recorded as a pseudogene. This CDR3 is built from 18 residues. The CDR3 DNA sequence: TGTGCCAGCAGCAAAACCCCATCGCGGGGGGCAAAAAATTACGAGCAGTACTTC. Translation: CASSKTPSRGAKNYEQYF.

The genes are TRBV6-5 and TRBJ1-2, with D possibly TRBD1 on 6 matching bases. The CDR3 has 13 residues. V was trimmed by 6 bases and J by 4 bases, leaving 12 bases between them. From germline, CDR1 is MNHEY and CDR2 SVGAGI. This CDR3 is CASRTGSAYGYTF. The CDR3 DNA sequence: TGTGCCAGCAGGACAGGAAGTGCCTATGGCTACACCTTC.

The chain links TRBV2 to TRBJ1-4; D may be TRBD1 (6 bases). V was clipped by 5 bases and J by 4 bases, with 14 bases between them. The CDR3 extends over 15 amino acids. Germline V CDR1 and CDR2: SNHLY, FYNNEI. The DNA of the CDR3 is TGTGCCAGCAGTATCCAGGGGCCCAATAATGAAAAACTGTTTTTT. Translated: CASSIQGPNNEKLFF.

The chain employs TRBV30 and TRBJ2-3; unclear D gene. The ends were cut back, 2 bases at V and 0 bases at J, with 3 bases in the middle. The CDR3 is made up of 12 amino acids. CDR1 is GTSNPN and CDR2 is SVGIG in the germline V gene (reference sequence). DNA for the CDR3: TGTGCCTGGAGTACAAGCACAGATACGCAGTATTTT. As protein: CAWSTSTDTQYF.

The gene calls are TRBV4-3 and TRBJ2-1, with D possibly being TRBD1 (5 bases). V lost 3 bases and J lost 9, with 12 bases in between. The CDR3 consists of 13 residues. Germline CDR1 is LGHNA and CDR2 is YSLEER. This CDR3 is CASSQGIGVEQFF. The CDR3 nucleotides read TGCGCCAGCAGCCAGGGGATAGGGGTTGAGCAGTTCTTC.

The chain joins TRBV19 to TRBJ1-4; the D is unclear. Germline values: CDR1 LNHDA, CDR2 SQIVND (reference sequence). This CDR3 region has 14 residues. Trimming pared 6 bases from V and 0 bases from J, leaving 8 bases between. The CDR3 DNA is TGTGCCAGTAGCCCACCTACAACTAATGAAAAACTGTTTTTT. This translates into CASSPPTTNEKLFF.

The chain has TRBV18 and TRBJ1-5, with TRBD1 as a possible D gene (5 bases). From germline, CDR1 is KGHSH and CDR2 LQKENI. V was pared by 3 bases and J by 6 bases, with 9 bases between. The CDR3 contains 13 residues. CDR3 protein: CASSPSGGQPQHF. The CDR3, as DNA: TGTGCCAGCTCACCTTCCGGGGGTCAGCCCCAGCATTTT.

The J gene is TRBJ1-3, the V gene TRBV5-6; D not resolved. The germline V gene encodes CDR1 SGHDT and CDR2 YYEEEE. The V end lost 1 base, the J end lost 2 bases, and 7 bases lay between the germline ends. The CDR3 covers 14 residues. The CDR3 DNA is TGTGCCAGCAGCTTGTGGGCCACTGGAAACACCATATATTTT. Translating gives CASSLWATGNTIYF.